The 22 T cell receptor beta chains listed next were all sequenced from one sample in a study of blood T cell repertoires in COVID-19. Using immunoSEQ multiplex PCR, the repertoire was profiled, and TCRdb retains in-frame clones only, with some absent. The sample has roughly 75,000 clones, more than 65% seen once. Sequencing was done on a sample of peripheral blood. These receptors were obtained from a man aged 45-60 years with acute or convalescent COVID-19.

The CDR3: CASSIKSLSSYNSPLHF. In DNA, the CDR3 is TGTGCCAGTAGTATTAAAAGCCTAAGCTCCTATAATTCACCCCTCCACTTT. The V gene is TRBV19, the J gene TRBJ1-6; D gene uncertain. This CDR3 region has 17 residues. V shed 3 bases and J shed 0 bases, with 12 bases lying between them. Germline-derived CDR1 and CDR2 are LNHDA and SQIVND (reference sequence).

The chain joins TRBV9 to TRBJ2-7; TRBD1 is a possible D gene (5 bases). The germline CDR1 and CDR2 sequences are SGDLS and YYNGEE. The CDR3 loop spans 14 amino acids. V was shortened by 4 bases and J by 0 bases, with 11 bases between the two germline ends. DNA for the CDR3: TGTGCCAGCAGCAGAGGCAGGGTCTCCTACGAGCAGTACTTC. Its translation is CASSRGRVSYEQYF.

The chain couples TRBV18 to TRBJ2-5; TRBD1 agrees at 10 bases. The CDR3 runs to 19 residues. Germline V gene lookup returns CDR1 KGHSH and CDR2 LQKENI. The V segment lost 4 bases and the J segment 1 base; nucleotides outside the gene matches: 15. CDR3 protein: CASSHRDRGGPARQETQYF. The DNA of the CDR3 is TGTGCCAGCTCACACCGGGACAGGGGAGGTCCGGCCCGCCAAGAGACCCAGTACTTC.

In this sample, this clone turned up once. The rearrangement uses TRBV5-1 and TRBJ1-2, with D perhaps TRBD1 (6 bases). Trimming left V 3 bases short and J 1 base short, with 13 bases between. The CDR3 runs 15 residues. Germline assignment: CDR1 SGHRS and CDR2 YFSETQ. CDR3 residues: CASSSPLDSNYGYTF. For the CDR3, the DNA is TGCGCCAGCAGCTCGCCCTTGGACAGTAACTATGGCTACACCTTC.

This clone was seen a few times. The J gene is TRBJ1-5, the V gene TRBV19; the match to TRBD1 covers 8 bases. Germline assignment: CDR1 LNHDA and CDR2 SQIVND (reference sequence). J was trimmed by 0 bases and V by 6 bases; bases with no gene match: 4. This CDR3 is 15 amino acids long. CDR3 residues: CASRPTGVSNQPQHF. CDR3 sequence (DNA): TGTGCCAGTAGACCGACAGGGGTTAGCAATCAGCCCCAGCATTTT.

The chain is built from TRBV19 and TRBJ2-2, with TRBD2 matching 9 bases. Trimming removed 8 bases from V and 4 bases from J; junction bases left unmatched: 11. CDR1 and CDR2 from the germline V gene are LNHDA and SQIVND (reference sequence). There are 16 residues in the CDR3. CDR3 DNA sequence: TGTGCCAGTCACCCTTCGATAGCGGGAGTCACCGGGGAGCTGTTTTTT. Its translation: CASHPSIAGVTGELFF.

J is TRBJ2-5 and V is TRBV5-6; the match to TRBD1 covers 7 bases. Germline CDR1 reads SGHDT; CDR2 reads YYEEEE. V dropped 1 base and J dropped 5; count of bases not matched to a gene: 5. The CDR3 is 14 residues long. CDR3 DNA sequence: TGTGCCAGCAGCTTGAAAGGGGGCGCCGAGACCCAGTACTTC. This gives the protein CASSLKGGAETQYF.

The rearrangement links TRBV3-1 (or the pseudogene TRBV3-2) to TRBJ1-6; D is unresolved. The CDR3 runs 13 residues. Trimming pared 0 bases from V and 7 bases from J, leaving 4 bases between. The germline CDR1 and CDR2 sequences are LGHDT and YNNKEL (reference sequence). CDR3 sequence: CASSQDRNSPLHF. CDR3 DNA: TGTGCCAGCAGCCAAGATCGGAATTCACCCCTCCACTTT.

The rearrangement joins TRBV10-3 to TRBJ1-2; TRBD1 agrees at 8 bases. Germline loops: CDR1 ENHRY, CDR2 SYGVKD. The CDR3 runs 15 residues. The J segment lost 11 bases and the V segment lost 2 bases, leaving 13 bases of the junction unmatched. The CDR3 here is CAISEPTGAYSRYTF. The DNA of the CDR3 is TGTGCCATCAGTGAGCCGACAGGGGCGTACTCTCGGTACACCTTC.

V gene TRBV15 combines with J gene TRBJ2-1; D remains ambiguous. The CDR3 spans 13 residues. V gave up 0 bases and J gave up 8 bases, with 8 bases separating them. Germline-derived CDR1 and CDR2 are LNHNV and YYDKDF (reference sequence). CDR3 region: CATSRDGPDEQFF. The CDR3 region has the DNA TGTGCCACCAGCAGAGATGGGCCCGATGAGCAGTTCTTC.

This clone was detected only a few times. In DNA, the CDR3 is TGTGCCAGCGGTTGGAAGGTGAAGGAACCCGGGGACACAGATACGCAGTATTTT. Protein sequence: CASGWKVKEPGDTDTQYF. The V gene is TRBV7-8, the J gene TRBJ2-3, with TRBD2 as a possible D gene (5 bases). Between the trimmed V and J ends, which lost 8 bases and 2 bases, there was a span of 26 bases. CDR3 length: 18 residues. Germline loops: CDR1 SGHVS, CDR2 FQNEAQ.

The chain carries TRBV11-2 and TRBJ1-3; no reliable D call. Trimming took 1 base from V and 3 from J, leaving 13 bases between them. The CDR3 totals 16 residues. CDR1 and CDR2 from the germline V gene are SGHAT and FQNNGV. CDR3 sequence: CASSLATDLYGNTIYF. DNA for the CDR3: TGTGCCAGCAGCTTAGCCACAGACCTTTATGGAAACACCATATATTTT. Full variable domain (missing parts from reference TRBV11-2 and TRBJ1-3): EAGVAQSPRYKIIEKRQSVAFWCNPISGHATLYWYQQILGQGPKLLIQFQNNGVVDDSQLPKDRFSAERLKGVDSTLKIQPAKLEDSAVYLCASSLATDLYGNTIYFGEGSWLTVV.

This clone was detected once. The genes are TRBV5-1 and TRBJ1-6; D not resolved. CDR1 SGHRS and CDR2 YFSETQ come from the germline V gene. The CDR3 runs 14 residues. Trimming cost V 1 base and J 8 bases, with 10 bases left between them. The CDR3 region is CASSLTTRYSPLHF. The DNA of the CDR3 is TGCGCCAGCAGCTTGACGACTCGATATTCACCCCTCCACTTT.

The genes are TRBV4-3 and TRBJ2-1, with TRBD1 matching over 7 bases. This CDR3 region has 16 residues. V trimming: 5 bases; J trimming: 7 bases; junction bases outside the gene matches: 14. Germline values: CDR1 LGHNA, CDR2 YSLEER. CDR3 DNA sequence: TGCGCCAGCAGCGAGCTGACAGGGAGTAGGGCGAATGAGCAGTTCTTC. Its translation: CASSELTGSRANEQFF.

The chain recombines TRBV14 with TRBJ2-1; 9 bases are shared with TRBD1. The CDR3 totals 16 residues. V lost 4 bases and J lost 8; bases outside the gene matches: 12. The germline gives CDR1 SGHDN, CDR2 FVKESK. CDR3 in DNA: TGTGCCAGCAGCCCCCTTGGGACAGGGTTTTTGCATGAGCAGTTCTTC. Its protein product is CASSPLGTGFLHEQFF.

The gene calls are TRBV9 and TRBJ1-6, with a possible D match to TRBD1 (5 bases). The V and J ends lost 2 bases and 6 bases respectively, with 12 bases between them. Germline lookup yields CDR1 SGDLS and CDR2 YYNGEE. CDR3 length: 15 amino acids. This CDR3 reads CASSVEGSGNSPLHF. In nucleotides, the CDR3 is TGTGCCAGCAGCGTGGAGGGGAGTGGTAATTCACCCCTCCACTTT.

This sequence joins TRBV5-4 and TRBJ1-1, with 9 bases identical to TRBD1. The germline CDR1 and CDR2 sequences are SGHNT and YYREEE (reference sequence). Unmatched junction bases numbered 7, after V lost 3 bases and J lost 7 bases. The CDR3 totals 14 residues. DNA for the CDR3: TGTGCCAGCAGCTCCGAGGGGACAGGGTTTGAAGCTTTCTTT. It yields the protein CASSSEGTGFEAFF.

The CDR3 sequence: CASSDRGWYTF. The CDR3 DNA sequence: TGTGCCAGCTCTGATCGGGGTTGGTACACCTTC. This chain links TRBV9 with TRBJ1-2; the D is unclear. Germline V gene lookup returns CDR1 SGDLS and CDR2 YYNGEE. The CDR3 is 11 amino acids. V was shortened by 7 bases and J by 11 bases, with 15 bases between the two germline ends.

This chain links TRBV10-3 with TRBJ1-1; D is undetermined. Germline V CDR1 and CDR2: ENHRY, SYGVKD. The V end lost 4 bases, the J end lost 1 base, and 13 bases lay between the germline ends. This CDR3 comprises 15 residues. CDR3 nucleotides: TGTGCCATCAGTGCGAGCACCTCATGGAACACTGAAGCTTTCTTT. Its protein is CAISASTSWNTEAFF.

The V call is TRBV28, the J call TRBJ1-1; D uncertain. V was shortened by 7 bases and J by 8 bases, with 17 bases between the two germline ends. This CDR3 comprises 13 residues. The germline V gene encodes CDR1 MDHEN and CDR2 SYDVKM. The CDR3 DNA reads TGTGCCAGCAATTTCGTGAGGGAGGGCGAAGCTTTCTTT. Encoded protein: CASNFVREGEAFF.

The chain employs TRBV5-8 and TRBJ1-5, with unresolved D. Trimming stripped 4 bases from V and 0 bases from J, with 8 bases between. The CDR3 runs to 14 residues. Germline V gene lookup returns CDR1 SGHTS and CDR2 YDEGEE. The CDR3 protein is CASSGRDSNQPQHF. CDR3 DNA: TGTGCCAGCAGCGGCCGTGATAGCAATCAGCCCCAGCATTTT.

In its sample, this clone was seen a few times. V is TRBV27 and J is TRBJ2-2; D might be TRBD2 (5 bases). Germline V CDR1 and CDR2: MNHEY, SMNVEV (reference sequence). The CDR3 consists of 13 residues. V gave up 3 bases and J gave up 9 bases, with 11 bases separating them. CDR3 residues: CASSFWENWELFF. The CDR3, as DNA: TGTGCCAGCAGTTTTTGGGAGAACTGGGAGCTGTTTTTT.